The clone carrying this T cell receptor (beta chain) has just a few counts. The antigen is unknown. Every isolated RNA sample was fully reverse transcribed, so sequencing captured expressed TCRB transcripts. Assay used: immunoSEQ multiplex PCR; TCRdb lists only in-frame clones, some missing. The sample yields approximately 160,000 clones, less than 9.5% seen once. These data are taken from a study of beta chain features in type 1 diabetes. Study-wide results and limits: In comparison with healthy donors, patients had naive, central memory and Treg TCRB repertoires that appeared more similar.

V shed 1 base and J shed 5 bases, with 8 bases lying between them. The CDR3 consists of 13 residues. Germline lookup yields CDR1 ENHRY and CDR2 SYGVKD. Donors underwent one heparinised blood draw, about 110 mL on average. Markers CD45RO/CCR7/CD25/CD127/CD95/CD27 served to sort CD4+ naive, central memory, regulatory and stem cell-like memory cells. Sequenced material: central memory CD4+ T cells from blood. The TCR was taken from a woman aged 18-29 years in good health. This chain joins TRBV10-3 and TRBJ1-2, with no clear D. The CDR3: CAISELADYGYTF. The CDR3 DNA is TGTGCCATCAGTGAGTTGGCAGATTATGGCTACACCTTC.